The 27 T cell receptor beta chains reported below all come from one sample, sequenced in a study of T cell responses to AZD1222 COVID-19 vaccine. The table came from immunoSEQ multiplex PCR; TCRdb's copy has only in-frame clones and leaves some out. The sample has about 120,000 clones; around 87% are singletons. Material: peripheral blood, obtained 28 days after the second AZD1222 dose. These receptors were obtained from an adult who received the AZD1222 COVID-19 vaccine.

The chain carries TRBV7-9 and TRBJ1-1, with D tentatively TRBD1 (5 bases). The V gene lost 0 bases and the J gene lost 7 bases, with 12 bases spanning the gap. Germline CDR1 reads SEHNR; CDR2 reads FQNEAQ (reference sequence). This CDR3 contains 14 residues. The CDR3 coding sequence is TGTGCCAGCAGCTTAGCGCTAAGGGACTTTGAAGCTTTCTTT. It specifies CASSLALRDFEAFF.

The CDR3 coding sequence is TGTGCCAGCAGCTTAGGGGGCGGGGGCTACGAGCAGTACTTC. Translated: CASSLGGGGYEQYF. V gene TRBV7-9 combines with J gene TRBJ2-7; 7 bases line up with TRBD2. The CDR3 consists of 14 residues. The germline CDR1 and CDR2 sequences are SEHNR and FQNEAQ (reference sequence). Trimming removed 1 base from V and 3 bases from J; junction bases left unmatched: 3.

The J gene is TRBJ1-1, the V gene TRBV29-1; no reliable D call. CDR3 size: 11 residues. Germline V CDR1 and CDR2: SQVTM, ANQGSEA. Trimming stripped 3 bases from V and 1 base from J, with 3 bases between. The CDR3 bases are TGCAGCGTTGAGTGGAACACTGAAGCTTTCTTT. This encodes CSVEWNTEAFF.

V usage is TRBV29-1 and J usage is TRBJ1-5; no firm D call. Germline loops: CDR1 SQVTM, CDR2 ANQGSEA. Trimming removed 4 bases from V and 5 bases from J, with 12 bases in between. The CDR3 sequence is 13 residues long. The DNA for the CDR3 is TGCAGCGTTGGTTTCGCGGCTCATCAGCCCCAGCATTTT. This gives the protein CSVGFAAHQPQHF.

CDR3 coding DNA: TGCGCCAGCAGTCAATTGCAGGGGCAGGAGGACTATGGCTACACCTTC. It encodes CASSQLQGQEDYGYTF. J is TRBJ1-2 and V is TRBV23-1; D is possibly TRBD1 (6 bases). TRBV23-1 is filed as an ORF, its function uncertain. The CDR3 contains 16 residues. Trimming pared 1 base from V and 3 bases from J, leaving 15 bases between.

The V call is TRBV7-9, the J call TRBJ2-5; 8 positions agree with TRBD1. The junction had 13 bases not matched to a gene; V was cut back by 5 bases and J by 5 bases. Germline lookup yields CDR1 SEHNR and CDR2 FQNEAQ (reference sequence). The CDR3 is 16 residues long. The DNA for the CDR3 is TGTGCCAGCAGCCTCGGACAGGGCCCAAAACTGGAGACCCAGTACTTC. It encodes CASSLGQGPKLETQYF. The complete variable domain, with remaining parts taken from reference TRBV7-9 and TRBJ2-5, reads DTGVSQNPRHKITKRGQNVTFRCDPISEHNRLYWYRQTLGQGPEFLTYFQNEAQLEKSRLLSDRFSAERPKGSFSTLEIQRTEQGDSAMYLCASSLGQGPKLETQYFGPGTRLLVL.

This sequence joins TRBV5-1 and TRBJ2-2; 7 nucleotides match TRBD1. V shed 5 bases, J shed 3 bases, and the junction held 7 bases outside the gene matches. Germline CDR1 reads SGHRS; CDR2 reads YFSETQ. The CDR3 consists of 15 residues. DNA of the CDR3: TGCGCCAGCAGTTTAGACAGGGCCGACACCGGGGAGCTGTTTTTT. It yields the protein CASSLDRADTGELFF.

The J gene is TRBJ1-4, the V gene TRBV7-6, with TRBD1 identical over 8 bases. The V gene's germline CDR1 is SGHVS and CDR2 FNYEAQ. The CDR3 contains 14 residues. J lost 6 bases, V lost 2 bases, and 2 bases had no gene match. CDR3 sequence: CASSLQGADEKLFF. CDR3 bases: TGTGCCAGCAGCTTACAGGGGGCGGATGAAAAACTGTTTTTT. Combining the CDR3 with reference TRBV7-6 and TRBJ1-4 gives the whole variable domain GAGVSQSPRYKVTKRGQDVALRCDPISGHVSLYWYRQALGQGPEFLTYFNYEAQQDKSGLPNDRFSAERPEGSISTLTIQRTEQRDSAMYRCASSLQGADEKLFFGSGTQLSVL.

The chain uses TRBV14 and TRBJ1-4; maybe TRBD1 (6 bases). CDR1 and CDR2 (germline): SGHDN, FVKESK. The CDR3 has 14 residues. Trimming cost V 1 base and J 7 bases, with 10 bases left between them. DNA for the CDR3: TGTGCCAGCAGCCAAGGCAGGGGAGGTGAAAAACTGTTTTTT. Encoded protein: CASSQGRGGEKLFF.

The chain employs TRBV12-3 or TRBV12-4 and TRBJ1-1; no definite D call. The V gene lost 6 bases and the J gene lost 1 base, with 9 bases spanning the gap. The CDR3 consists of 13 residues. The CDR3: CASSSNRNTEAFF. As DNA, the CDR3 is TGTGCCAGCAGCTCAAACAGGAACACTGAAGCTTTCTTT.

The genes are TRBV11-2 and TRBJ2-7, with 8 nucleotides matching TRBD1. The V gene end was trimmed by 1 base and the J gene end by 0 bases; junction bases not matched to a gene: 8. This CDR3 has 17 amino acids. The V gene's germline CDR1 is SGHAT and CDR2 FQNNGV. The CDR3 spells CASSLGSRGRSSYEQYF. CDR3 nucleotide sequence: TGTGCCAGCAGCTTAGGGAGCAGGGGGCGAAGCTCCTACGAGCAGTACTTC.

The chain joins TRBV7-6 to TRBJ1-1; maybe TRBD1 (5 bases). The CDR3 extends over 17 amino acids. The germline V and J ends were trimmed by 2 bases and 4 bases, with 20 bases remaining between them. Per germline, CDR1 SGHVS and CDR2 FNYEAQ. The CDR3 coding sequence is TGTGCCAGCAGCTTAAACGTCCTAGGGGCTGGTGGCACTGAAGCTTTCTTT. Amino acids: CASSLNVLGAGGTEAFF.

The chain carries TRBV10-3 and TRBJ1-1, with D possibly being TRBD1 (5 bases). The CDR3 contains 16 residues. V was trimmed by 5 bases and J by 1 base, leaving 17 bases between them. Germline V lookup: CDR1 ENHRY, CDR2 SYGVKD. CDR3 sequence reads: CAISPGSGRGNTEAFF. CDR3 DNA sequence: TGTGCCATCAGTCCCGGGTCGGGGCGGGGGAACACTGAAGCTTTCTTT.

This chain links TRBV3-1 (or the pseudogene TRBV3-2) with TRBJ1-1, with D possibly being TRBD1 (6 bases). Trimming cost V 3 bases and J 5 bases, with 13 bases left between them. Germline assignment: CDR1 LGHDT and CDR2 YNNKEL (reference sequence). The CDR3 runs 14 residues. CDR3 sequence reads: CASSQGARGTEAFF. The DNA for the CDR3 is TGTGCCAGCAGCCAGGGTGCCAGGGGAACTGAAGCTTTCTTT.

V is TRBV18 and J is TRBJ2-2; TRBD1 matches 9 bases. The V gene's germline CDR1 is KGHSH and CDR2 LQKENI. The CDR3 is 17 residues long. Trimming at V came to 6 bases and at J to 3 bases, leaving 11 bases not matched to a gene. CDR3 in DNA: TGTGCCAGCTCCCCCTGGCGGGACAGGGTCGACACCGGGGAGCTGTTTTTT. It specifies CASSPWRDRVDTGELFF.

V is TRBV9 and J is TRBJ1-2; 7 bases line up with TRBD1. The J segment lost 0 bases and the V segment lost 4 bases, leaving 6 bases of the junction unmatched. Germline CDR1 and CDR2: SGDLS and YYNGEE. The CDR3 sequence is 15 residues long. This chain's CDR3 is CASSPRDSPNYGYTF. The DNA of the CDR3 is TGTGCCAGCAGCCCGAGGGACAGCCCTAACTATGGCTACACCTTC.

The chain is built from TRBV9 and TRBJ1-2; 11 nucleotides align to TRBD1. The V segment lost 3 bases and the J segment 7 bases; nucleotides outside the gene matches: 8. The CDR3 consists of 15 residues. Germline CDR1 reads SGDLS; CDR2 reads YYNGEE. The CDR3 protein is CASSAVDRGRIGYTF. Here the CDR3 DNA reads TGTGCCAGCAGCGCGGTGGACAGGGGGCGTATTGGCTACACCTTC. The full variable domain, its missing parts supplied by reference TRBV9 and TRBJ1-2, is DSGVTQTPKHLITATGQRVTLRCSPRSGDLSVYWYQQSLDQGLQFLIQYYNGEERAKGNILERFSAQQFPDLHSELNLSSLELGDSALYFCASSAVDRGRIGYTFGSGTRLTVV.

The chain carries TRBV28 and TRBJ1-2; D not resolved. Trimming removed 3 bases at V and 1 base at J, with 9 bases between. CDR1 MDHEN and CDR2 SYDVKM come from the germline V gene. There are 14 residues in the CDR3. CDR3 bases: TGTGCCAGCAGTTTGTCGCCCCATAACTATGGCTACACCTTC. Residues: CASSLSPHNYGYTF.

DNA for the CDR3: TGTGCCAGCAGCAAAGGTGGGTACAGGGAATGGGTAGGCAGCAATCAGCCCCAGCATTTT. Encoded protein: CASSKGGYREWVGSNQPQHF. This chain joins TRBV11-3 and TRBJ1-5; D is possibly TRBD1 (6 bases). Germline CDR1 and CDR2: SGHNT and YENEEA. The V and J ends lost 5 bases and 1 base respectively, with 27 bases between them. This CDR3 is 20 amino acids long.

The chain employs TRBV28 and TRBJ2-2, with D possibly being TRBD1 (5 bases). The CDR3 consists of 15 residues. The ends were cut back, 5 bases at V and 5 bases at J, with 15 bases in the middle. Germline loops: CDR1 MDHEN, CDR2 SYDVKM. CDR3 in DNA: TGTGCCAGCAGTAGCAATACAAGGACAACCGGGGAGCTGTTTTTT. It is translated as CASSSNTRTTGELFF.

The chain employs TRBV6-2 or TRBV6-3 and TRBJ2-2; D gene unclear. V lost 8 bases to trimming and J lost 5 bases, with 18 bases between them. Germline loops: CDR1 MNHEY, CDR2 SVGEGT. CDR3 size: 15 residues. In DNA form, the CDR3 reads TGTGCCAGCCGCCTCGGTCACGGCGGAACCGGGGAGCTGTTTTTT. Translating gives CASRLGHGGTGELFF.

This clone was picked up one time. The chain joins TRBV19 to TRBJ2-3, with TRBD2 matching 7 bases. Germline V gene lookup returns CDR1 LNHDA and CDR2 SQIVND (reference sequence). CDR3 size: 14 residues. V shed 6 bases and J 2 bases; nucleotides not matched to a gene: 5. The CDR3: CASSPGGFTDTQYF. CDR3 coding DNA: TGTGCCAGTAGCCCCGGGGGGTTCACAGATACGCAGTATTTT. Based on the CDR3 plus reference TRBV19 and TRBJ2-3, the full variable domain is DGGITQSPKYLFRKEGQNVTLSCEQNLNHDAMYWYRQDPGQGLRLIYYSQIVNDFQKGDIAEGYSVSREKKESFPLTVTSAQKNPTAFYLCASSPGGFTDTQYFGPGTRLTVL.

The V call is TRBV10-3, the J call TRBJ1-1; D may be TRBD1 (6 bases). This CDR3 is built from 13 residues. V was pared by 9 bases and J by 0 bases, with 11 bases between. Germline CDR1 is ENHRY and CDR2 is SYGVKD. This CDR3 is CAIAGEMNTEAFF. Here the CDR3 DNA reads TGTGCCATAGCAGGGGAGATGAACACTGAAGCTTTCTTT.

The CDR3 sequence is CASSQDYRATGYTF. In nucleotides, the CDR3 is TGCGCCAGCAGCCAAGATTACAGGGCCACTGGCTACACCTTC. The chain uses TRBV4-3 and TRBJ1-2, with a weak D call TRBD1 (6 bases). CDR1 is LGHNA and CDR2 is YSLEER in the germline V gene. CDR3 length: 14 residues. Trimming shortened V by 0 bases and J by 7 bases, and 12 bases separated the two germline ends.

This clone was counted once. The gene calls are TRBV19 and TRBJ2-5, with 11 bases matching TRBD2. The CDR3 totals 15 residues. Germline V gene lookup returns CDR1 LNHDA and CDR2 SQIVND (reference sequence). After removal of 5 bases from V and 2 bases from J, the junction contained 4 bases not matched to a gene. This chain's CDR3 is CASSLRTSGQETQYF. As DNA, the CDR3 is TGTGCCAGTAGTTTACGGACTAGCGGGCAAGAGACCCAGTACTTC.

The chain combines TRBV4-3 with TRBJ1-2, with 10 positions matching TRBD1. CDR3 size: 15 residues. Germline CDR1 and CDR2: LGHNA and YSLEER. V was pared by 1 base and J by 8 bases, with 7 bases of the junction left unmatched. CDR3 amino acids: CASSQAKGQGSGYTF. CDR3 DNA: TGCGCCAGCAGCCAAGCGAAGGGACAGGGGAGCGGCTACACCTTC.

The rearrangement joins TRBV11-3 to TRBJ2-1; D gene uncertain. Trimming took off 0 bases at V and 7 bases at J, with 4 bases between the two ends. This CDR3 is 12 amino acids long. Germline V gene sequence: CDR1 SGHNT, CDR2 YENEEA. The CDR3 sequence is CASSLDRNEQFF. DNA for the CDR3: TGTGCCAGCAGCTTAGACCGGAATGAGCAGTTCTTC.